Listed below are T cell receptor beta chains from one sample, sequenced in a study of CD8 T cell repertoires and HIV-1 epitope variants. TCRdb's table, derived via immunoSEQ multiplex PCR, lists solely in-frame clones and lacks some. The sample has 4,500 to 6,500 clones, approximately 71% seen once. These receptors' antigens are unknown. Material for sequencing was cultured CD8+ T cells derived from PBMCs. The source is a male donor with HIV. CDR3s include the opening cysteine and the closing phenylalanine or tryptophan. A D gene is named only where the DNA matches it firmly. For some rows the clone size is stated as once, few or many, or as a class when expanded; others skip it.

j_gene	v_gene	d_gene	abundance	CDR3nt	CDR3aa
TRBJ1-1	TRBV16	TRBD1	NA	TGTGCCAGCAGCCAAACTGGACAGGGAGACACTGAAGCTTTCTTT	CASSQTGQGDTEAFF
TRBJ2-7	TRBV5-6	NA	few	TGTGCCAGCAGCTTCGGGTCCTTCTACGAGCAGTACTTC	CASSFGSFYEQYF
TRBJ2-2	TRBV19	NA	NA	TGTGCCAGTATGGCGGGGGAGCTGTTTTTT	CASMAGELFF
TRBJ2-7	TRBV7-8	NA	few	TGTGCCAGCAGCCTCCGGGACGGTTACGAGCAGTACTTC	CASSLRDGYEQYF
TRBJ2-7	TRBV6-5	NA	NA	TGTGCCAGCAGACCTATTGGGGGCTACGAGCAGTACTTC	CASRPIGGYEQYF
TRBJ2-2	TRBV5-5	NA	NA	TGTGCCAGCAGGGCTTCAGGGCCCCCCGGGGAGCTGTTTTTT	CASRASGPPGELFF
TRBJ2-7	TRBV15	NA	NA	TGTGCCACCAGCAGCCTATACAGGGACGAGCAGTACTTC	CATSSLYRDEQYF
TRBJ1-3	TRBV7-7	NA	NA	TGTGCCAGCAGTTTAGATATCAGCTCTGGAAACACCATATATTTT	CASSLDISSGNTIYF
TRBJ2-7	TRBV28	NA	NA	TGTGCCAGCAGTTTACCCGATTACTACGAGCAGTACTTC	CASSLPDYYEQYF
TRBJ2-1	TRBV5-8	NA	few	TGTGCCAGCAGCCGGGACTTCAATGAGCAGTTCTTC	CASSRDFNEQFF
TRBJ2-1	TRBV7-6	TRBD2	NA	TGTGCCAGCAGCCCACCGGGGGGGCGGCATCGGAATGAGCAGTTCTTC	CASSPPGGRHRNEQFF
TRBJ2-2	TRBV4-2	NA	NA	TGTGCCAGCAGCCTTGTTTCGGGTTTAGGGACCGGGGAGCTGTTTTTT	CASSLVSGLGTGELFF
TRBJ2-2	TRBV27	NA	NA	TGTGCCAGCAGTAGGCAGGACCCCGGGGAGCTGTTTTTT	CASSRQDPGELFF
TRBJ2-7	TRBV7-9	TRBD1	few	TGTGCCAGCAGCGATCGGGACAGGGAGGACGAGCAGTACTTC	CASSDRDREDEQYF
TRBJ1-6	TRBV28	TRBD1	NA	TGTGCCACCGACAGGGGGGGATCACCCCTCCACTTT	CATDRGGSPLHF
TRBJ2-4	TRBV11-3	NA	NA	TGTGCCAGCAGCTTAGGACCGGGGAACATTCAGTACTTC	CASSLGPGNIQYF
TRBJ1-5	TRBV15	NA	NA	TGTGCCACCAGCAGCAGTGCGGGCAATCAGCCCCAGCATTTT	CATSSSAGNQPQHF
TRBJ2-2	TRBV5-4	NA	once	TGTGCCAGCAGCTTCCGAGGGTTCGCCGGGGAGCTGTTTTTT	CASSFRGFAGELFF
TRBJ1-2	TRBV4-3	NA	NA	TGCGCCAGCAGCCAAGAAACAGGGACCTATGGCTACACCTTC	CASSQETGTYGYTF
TRBJ2-2	TRBV4-3	TRBD2	NA	TGCGCCAGCAGCCGTGGGAGGGTTTCTGCGAGCGGGGAGCTGTTTTTT	CASSRGRVSASGELFF
TRBJ1-2	TRBV19	TRBD1	NA	TGTGCCAGTAGTATCTTGGGGACAGGGGACGTCAATGGCTACACCTTC	CASSILGTGDVNGYTF
TRBJ1-1	TRBV30	TRBD1	NA	TGTGCCTGGAGTGCAGGGACAGGGGATGAAGCTTTCTTT	CAWSAGTGDEAFF
TRBJ2-1	TRBV11-3	TRBD2	NA	TGTGCCAGCAGCTTAGATGTAGCGGGAGTTAGTAATGAGCAGTTCTTC	CASSLDVAGVSNEQFF
TRBJ1-2	TRBV27	NA	NA	TGTGCCAGCAGTTTCACAAGGGACGACTATGGCTACACCTTC	CASSFTRDDYGYTF
TRBJ2-5	TRBV27	NA	NA	TGTGCCAGCTTCTCGGCAGAGGACGGACAAGAGACCCAGTACTTC	CASFSAEDGQETQYF
TRBJ1-3	TRBV5-6	NA	NA	TGTGCCAGCAGTTTGGACACCGGAAACACCATATATTTT	CASSLDTGNTIYF
TRBJ2-7	TRBV4-3	NA	NA	TGCGCCAGCAGCCAAGATCTGACATTGAACTACGAGCAGTACTTC	CASSQDLTLNYEQYF
TRBJ1-2	TRBV28	TRBD1	few	TGTGCCAGCAGCTGGATTGGCAACAACAGGGGCACCGGCTACACCTTC	CASSWIGNNRGTGYTF
TRBJ1-2	TRBV6-9	NA	NA	TGTGCCAGCAGTGAACTTCCACAAGACCTAGACTATGGCTACACCTTC	CASSELPQDLDYGYTF
TRBJ2-2	TRBV6-1	NA	NA	TGTGCCAGCAGTGAACTGATATCGAACACCGGGGAGCTGTTTTTT	CASSELISNTGELFF
TRBJ2-7	TRBV4-3	NA	hyperexpanded	TGCGCCAGCAGCCAAGAGCCGGGAGCGGGCGCCCTGAGCTCCTACGAGCAGTACTTC	CASSQEPGAGALSSYEQYF
TRBJ1-1	TRBV4-3	NA	NA	TGCGCCAGCAGATCCGGGGTTGGGAGCACTGAAGCTTTCTTT	CASRSGVGSTEAFF
TRBJ2-7	TRBV6-5	NA	few	TGTGCCAGCAGTTACTCGGAACAGGACCTCTACGAGCAGTACTTC	CASSYSEQDLYEQYF
TRBJ2-1	TRBV11-2	NA	NA	TGTGCCAGCAGCCCAACTTCAGAGTACAATGAGCAGTTCTTC	CASSPTSEYNEQFF
TRBJ2-1	TRBV19	TRBD2	NA	TGTGCCAGTAGTACCGGGACTAGCGGGTCCCATGAGCAGTTCTTC	CASSTGTSGSHEQFF
TRBJ2-7	TRBV6-6	NA	NA	TGTGCCAGCAGTTACTCGCCAGGGTTAGACTACGAGCAGTACTTC	CASSYSPGLDYEQYF
TRBJ1-5	TRBV7-2	NA	NA	TGTGCCAGCAGAGCGGGGACTCAGCCCCAGCATTTT	CASRAGTQPQHF
TRBJ2-5	TRBV6-5	NA	NA	TGTGCCAGCAGCCTAAACCGGGGAGGAGAGACCCAGTACTTC	CASSLNRGGETQYF
TRBJ2-1	TRBV28	TRBD2	once	TGTGCCAGCAGTGGCAGCGGGGGCGGTTTTGTCAATGAGCAGTTCTTC	CASSGSGGGFVNEQFF
TRBJ1-2	TRBV10-3	NA	few	TGTGCCATCATCATTCCACAGGGTAACGGCTACACCTTC	CAIIIPQGNGYTF
TRBJ1-5	TRBV5-5	NA	medium-sized	TGTGCCAGCAGCGATCACAATCAGCCCCAGCATTTT	CASSDHNQPQHF
TRBJ2-7	TRBV7-3	NA	NA	TGTGCCAGCAGCCCAGGAGGGGGATCCTACGAGCAGTACTTC	CASSPGGGSYEQYF
TRBJ1-2	TRBV5-6	TRBD1	NA	TGTGCCAGCAGCGGAACCGGGACAGGGGGCAGCTATGGCTACACCTTC	CASSGTGTGGSYGYTF
TRBJ1-1	TRBV4-3	TRBD1	few	TGCGCCAGCAGCCGTTTACAGGGGGAGGAAGCTTTCTTT	CASSRLQGEEAFF
TRBJ2-7	TRBV27	NA	NA	TGTGCCAGCAGTCTATCAGGGATAGATGGGCTCTACGAGCAGTACTTC	CASSLSGIDGLYEQYF
TRBJ2-1	TRBV9	TRBD2	NA	TGTGCCAGCAGCCTGGGACTAGCGGGAGAAAATGAGCAGTTCTTC	CASSLGLAGENEQFF